These T cell receptor beta chains were read from a single sample in a study of T cell repertoires in cytomegalovirus infection. No antigen has been assigned to these receptors. TCRdb re-called the reads with MiXCR, one entry per CDR3 protein. Of around 78,000 distinct CDR3 sequences in the sample, approximately 39% were seen once. Sample: CD8+ T cells from cultured PBMCs, taken from culture after CMV antigen stimulation. All receptors come from a human donor in good health (CMV status not recorded). Some clones in this sample may be carry-over from other donors' samples. Both conserved end residues are part of each CDR3. A D gene is named only where the DNA matches it firmly.

CDR3 length,J gene,V gene,D gene,CDR3 protein
16,TRBJ2-3,TRBV7-4,TRBD2,CASSPKTSASTDTQYF
14,TRBJ1-5,TRBV27,TRBD1,CASSTGQGNQPQHF
16,TRBJ2-2,TRBV11-2,TRBD1,CASSSYARTGTGELFF
17,TRBJ1-6,TRBV6-5,-,CASSYSSGVTYNSPLHF
13,TRBJ2-7,TRBV20-1,TRBD1,CSAPGTASYEQYF
13,TRBJ2-7,TRBV29-1,-,CSVEGAGRHEQYF
15,TRBJ2-3,TRBV7-6,TRBD2,CASSLPGGGGDTQYF
16,TRBJ1-2,TRBV27,-,CASSLEKGLSRYGYTF
13,TRBJ1-1,TRBV19,-,CASSTLGFSGAFF
16,TRBJ2-1,TRBV4-3,TRBD2,CASSQDRSLAGNEQFF
18,TRBJ1-4,TRBV18,-,CASSHESPLRATNEKLFF
12,TRBJ2-7,TRBV12-3/TRBV12-4,-,CASSSISYEQYF